The source of this TCR beta chain is a study of human T cells and chemical hapten exposure. Overall study: The sensitizer, 2% DPC, was used on roughly 2 cm by roughly 2 cm of upper inner arm skin.

Sample time point: pre-sensitization, week 0. As to treatment: therapeutic diphenylcyclopropenone sensitization with weekly scalp DPC. The CDR3 covers 11 residues. From germline, CDR1 is SNHLY and CDR2 FYNNEI. The V gene lost 6 bases and the J gene lost 6 bases, with 8 bases spanning the gap. TCRdb used MiXCR to reprocess the RACE reads, holding one entry per CDR3 protein. The sample records under 70,000 distinct CDR3 sequences, roughly 10% being singletons. Material: whole blood, obtained in connection with sensitization to the hapten diphenylcyclopropenone (DPC). This chain joins TRBV2 and TRBJ1-1, with D perhaps matching TRBD1 (5 bases). The receptor's source is a middle-aged woman with alopecia areata. Some clones in this sample may be carry-over from other donors' samples. The DNA of the CDR3 is TGTGCCAGCAGAGAACAGGCTGAAGCTTTCTTT. Protein: CASREQAEAFF. The full variable domain, rest sourced from reference TRBV2 and TRBJ1-1, is EPEVTQTPSHQVTQMGQEVILRCVPISNHLYFYWYRQILGQKVEFLVSFYNNEISEKSEIFDDQFSVERPDGSNFTLKIRSTKLEDSAMYFCASREQAEAFFGQGTRLTVV.